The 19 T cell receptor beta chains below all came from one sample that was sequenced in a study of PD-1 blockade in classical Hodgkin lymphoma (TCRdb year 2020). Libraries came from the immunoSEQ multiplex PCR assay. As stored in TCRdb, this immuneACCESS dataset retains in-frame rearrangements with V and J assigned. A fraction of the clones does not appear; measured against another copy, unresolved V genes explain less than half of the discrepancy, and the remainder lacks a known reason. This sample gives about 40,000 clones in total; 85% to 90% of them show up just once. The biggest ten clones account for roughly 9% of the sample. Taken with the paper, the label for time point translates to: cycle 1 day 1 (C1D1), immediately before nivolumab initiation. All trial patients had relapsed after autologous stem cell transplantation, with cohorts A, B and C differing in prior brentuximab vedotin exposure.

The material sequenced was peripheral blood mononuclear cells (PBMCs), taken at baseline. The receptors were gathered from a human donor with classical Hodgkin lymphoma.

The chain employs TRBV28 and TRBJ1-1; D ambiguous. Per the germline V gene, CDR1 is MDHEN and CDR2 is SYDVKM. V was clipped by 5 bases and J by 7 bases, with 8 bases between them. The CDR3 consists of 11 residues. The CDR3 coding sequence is TGTGCCAGCAGTGGCGCGTTTGAAGCTTTCTTT. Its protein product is CASSGAFEAFF.

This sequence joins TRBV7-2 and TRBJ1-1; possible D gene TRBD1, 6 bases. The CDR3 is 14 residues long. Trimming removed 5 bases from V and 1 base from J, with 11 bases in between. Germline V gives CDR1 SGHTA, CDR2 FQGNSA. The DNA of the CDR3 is TGTGCCAGCAGCCGTACAGGGAAGAACACTGAAGCTTTCTTT. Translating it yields CASSRTGKNTEAFF.

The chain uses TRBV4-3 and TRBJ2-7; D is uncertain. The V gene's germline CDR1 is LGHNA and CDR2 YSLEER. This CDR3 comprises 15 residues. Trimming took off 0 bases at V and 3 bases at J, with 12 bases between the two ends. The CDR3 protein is CASSQDPDLGYEQYF. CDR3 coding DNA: TGCGCCAGCAGCCAAGACCCCGACCTGGGCTACGAGCAGTACTTC.

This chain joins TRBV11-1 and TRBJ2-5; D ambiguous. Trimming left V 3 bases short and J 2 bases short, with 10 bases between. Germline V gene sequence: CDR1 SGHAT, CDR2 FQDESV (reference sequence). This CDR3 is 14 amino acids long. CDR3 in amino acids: CASSFSVDQETQYF. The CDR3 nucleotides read TGTGCCAGCAGCTTCTCAGTTGATCAAGAGACCCAGTACTTC. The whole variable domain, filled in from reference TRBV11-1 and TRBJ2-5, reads EAEVAQSPRYKITEKSQAVAFWCDPISGHATLYWYRQILGQGPELLVQFQDESVVDDSQLPKDRFSAERLKGVDSTLKIQPAELGDSAMYLCASSFSVDQETQYFGPGTRLLVL.

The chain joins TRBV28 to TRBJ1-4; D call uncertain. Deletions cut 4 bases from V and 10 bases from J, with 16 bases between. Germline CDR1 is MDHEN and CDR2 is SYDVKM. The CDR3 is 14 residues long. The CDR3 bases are TGTGCCAGCAGTTACCGGGCAGAGCTGGGAAAACTGTTTTTT. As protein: CASSYRAELGKLFF.

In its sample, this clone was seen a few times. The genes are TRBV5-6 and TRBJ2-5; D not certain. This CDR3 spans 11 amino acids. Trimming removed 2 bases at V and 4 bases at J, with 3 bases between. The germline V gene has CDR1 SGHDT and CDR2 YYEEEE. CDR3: CASSLVETQYF. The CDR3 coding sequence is TGTGCCAGCAGCTTAGTAGAGACCCAGTACTTC.

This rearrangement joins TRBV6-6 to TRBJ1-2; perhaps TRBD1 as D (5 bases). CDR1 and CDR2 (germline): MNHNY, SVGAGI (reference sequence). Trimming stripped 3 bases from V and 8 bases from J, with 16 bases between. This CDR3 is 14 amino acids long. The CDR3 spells CASSYQGRAGGYTF. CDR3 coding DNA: TGTGCCAGCAGTTATCAGGGCAGAGCAGGGGGCTACACCTTC.

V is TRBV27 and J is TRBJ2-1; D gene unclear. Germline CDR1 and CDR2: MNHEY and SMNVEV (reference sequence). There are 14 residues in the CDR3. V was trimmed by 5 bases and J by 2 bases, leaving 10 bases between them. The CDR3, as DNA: TGTGCCAGCAGTACACCTGCGGCCTACAATGAGCAGTTCTTC. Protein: CASSTPAAYNEQFF.

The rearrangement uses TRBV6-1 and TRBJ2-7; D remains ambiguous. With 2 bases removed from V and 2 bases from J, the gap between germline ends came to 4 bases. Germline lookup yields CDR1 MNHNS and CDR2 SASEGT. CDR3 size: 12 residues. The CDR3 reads CASSESAYEQYF. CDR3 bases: TGTGCCAGCAGTGAAAGTGCCTACGAGCAGTACTTC.

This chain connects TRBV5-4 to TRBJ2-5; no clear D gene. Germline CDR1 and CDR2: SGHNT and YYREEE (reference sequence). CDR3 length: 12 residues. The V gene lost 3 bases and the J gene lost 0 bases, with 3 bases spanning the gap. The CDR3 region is CASSWDQETQYF. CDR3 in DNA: TGTGCCAGCAGCTGGGACCAAGAGACCCAGTACTTC.

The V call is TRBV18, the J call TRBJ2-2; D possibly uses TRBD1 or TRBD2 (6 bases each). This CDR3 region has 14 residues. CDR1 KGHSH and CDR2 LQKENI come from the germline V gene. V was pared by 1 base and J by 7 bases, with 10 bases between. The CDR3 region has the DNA TGTGCCAGCTCACCACTCAGGGGAGGCGGGGAGCTGTTTTTT. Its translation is CASSPLRGGGELFF.

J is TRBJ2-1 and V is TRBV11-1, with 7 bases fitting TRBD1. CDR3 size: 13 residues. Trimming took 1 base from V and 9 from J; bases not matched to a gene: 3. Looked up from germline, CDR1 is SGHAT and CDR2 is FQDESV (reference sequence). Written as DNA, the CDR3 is TGTGCCAGCAGCTTAGTAGGGGGCGGTGAGCAGTTCTTC. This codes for CASSLVGGGEQFF.

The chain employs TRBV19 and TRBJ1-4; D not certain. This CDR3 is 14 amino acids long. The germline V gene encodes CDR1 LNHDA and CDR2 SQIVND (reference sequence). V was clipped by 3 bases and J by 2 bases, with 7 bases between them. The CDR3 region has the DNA TGTGCCAGTAGTATCGGGGATACTAATGAAAAACTGTTTTTT. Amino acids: CASSIGDTNEKLFF.

The CDR3 reads CASRETGGSEQFF. The DNA of the CDR3 is TGTGCCAGCAGGGAGACAGGGGGGAGTGAGCAGTTCTTC. The gene calls are TRBV6-6 and TRBJ2-1; 9 bases agree with TRBD1. The CDR3 runs to 13 residues. The ends lost 6 bases at V and 9 bases at J; junction bases unmatched: 6. Per the germline V gene, CDR1 is MNHNY and CDR2 is SVGAGI (reference sequence).

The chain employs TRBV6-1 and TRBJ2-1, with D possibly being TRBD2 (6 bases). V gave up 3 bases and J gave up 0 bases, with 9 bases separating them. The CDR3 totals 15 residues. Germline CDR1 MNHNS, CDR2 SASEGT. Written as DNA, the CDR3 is TGTGCCAGCAGTGACGGTAGCGGCTCCTACAATGAGCAGTTCTTC. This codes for CASSDGSGSYNEQFF.

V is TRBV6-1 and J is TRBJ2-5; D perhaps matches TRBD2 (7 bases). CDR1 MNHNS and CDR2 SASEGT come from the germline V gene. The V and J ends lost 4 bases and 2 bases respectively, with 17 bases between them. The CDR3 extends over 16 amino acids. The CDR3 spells CASSGLSGGGQETQYF. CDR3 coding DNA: TGTGCCAGCAGTGGTTTATCGGGGGGCGGTCAAGAGACCCAGTACTTC.

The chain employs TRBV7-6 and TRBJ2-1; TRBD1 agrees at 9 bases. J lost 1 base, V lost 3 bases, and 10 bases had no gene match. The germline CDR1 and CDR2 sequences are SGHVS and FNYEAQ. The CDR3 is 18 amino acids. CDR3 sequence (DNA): TGTGCCAGCAGCTTTGCTAGAACCGGGACAGGGTCCTACAATGAGCAGTTCTTC. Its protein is CASSFARTGTGSYNEQFF.

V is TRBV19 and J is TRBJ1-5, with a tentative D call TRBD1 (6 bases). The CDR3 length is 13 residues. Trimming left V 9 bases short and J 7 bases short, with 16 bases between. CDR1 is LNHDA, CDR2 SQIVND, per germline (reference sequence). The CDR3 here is CASNDRLRQPQHF. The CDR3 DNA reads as TGTGCCAGCAACGACAGGCTCCGGCAGCCCCAGCATTTT.

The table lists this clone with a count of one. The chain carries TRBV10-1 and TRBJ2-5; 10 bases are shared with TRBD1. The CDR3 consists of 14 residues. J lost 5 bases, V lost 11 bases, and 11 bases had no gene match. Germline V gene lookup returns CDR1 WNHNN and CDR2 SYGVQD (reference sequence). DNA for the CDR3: TGCGCCCCGGCGGGACAGGGGTTTTACGAGACCCAGTACTTC. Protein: CAPAGQGFYETQYF.